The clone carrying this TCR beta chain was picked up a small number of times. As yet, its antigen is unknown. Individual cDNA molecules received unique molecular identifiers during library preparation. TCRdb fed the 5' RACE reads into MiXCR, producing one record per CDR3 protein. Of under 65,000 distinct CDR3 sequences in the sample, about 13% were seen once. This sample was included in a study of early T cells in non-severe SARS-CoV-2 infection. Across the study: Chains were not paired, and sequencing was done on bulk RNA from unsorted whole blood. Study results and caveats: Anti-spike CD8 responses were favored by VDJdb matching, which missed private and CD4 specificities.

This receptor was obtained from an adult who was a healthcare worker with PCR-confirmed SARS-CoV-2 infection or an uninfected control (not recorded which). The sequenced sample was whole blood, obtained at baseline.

The CDR3 loop is CASSYGRAETQYF. The CDR3 nucleotides read TGTGCCAGCAGCTACGGGAGGGCGGAGACCCAGTACTTC. V gene TRBV7-2 combines with J gene TRBJ2-5; the match to TRBD2 covers 8 bases. The CDR3 is made up of 13 amino acids. V shed 4 bases, J shed 5 bases, and the junction held 3 bases outside the gene matches. In germline, CDR1 is SGHTA, CDR2 FQGNSA.